These T cell receptor beta chains were read from a single sample in a study of T cell responses to AZD1222 COVID-19 vaccine. Some clones are missing from TCRdb's copy, which holds only in-frame ones; the method was immunoSEQ multiplex PCR. The sample lists 150,000 or so clones; over 90% were seen once. The material was peripheral blood, obtained 28 days after the second AZD1222 dose. Every receptor here comes from an adult who received the AZD1222 COVID-19 vaccine. Each CDR3 is given with its conserved first and last residue.

J gene	V gene	CDR3 protein
TRBJ2-7	TRBV7-2	CASSYWGSGYEQYF
TRBJ2-3	TRBV2	CASTRLAGVDTQYF
TRBJ1-1	TRBV28	CASSPSGGRNTEAFF
TRBJ1-2	TRBV29-1	CSVSRGAKGAAGYTF
TRBJ2-7	TRBV27	CASRNTGSNEQYF
TRBJ1-5	TRBV7-9	CASSKMGGQEFWQPQHF
TRBJ1-1	TRBV5-1	CASSPSGYTEAFF
TRBJ1-5	TRBV7-8	CASSPDSSNQPQHF
TRBJ2-3	TRBV19	CASSIRVGTPTQYF
TRBJ2-1	TRBV7-2	CASSFFAGTGDNEQFF
TRBJ2-3	TRBV5-1	CASSQTGAPSTDTQYF